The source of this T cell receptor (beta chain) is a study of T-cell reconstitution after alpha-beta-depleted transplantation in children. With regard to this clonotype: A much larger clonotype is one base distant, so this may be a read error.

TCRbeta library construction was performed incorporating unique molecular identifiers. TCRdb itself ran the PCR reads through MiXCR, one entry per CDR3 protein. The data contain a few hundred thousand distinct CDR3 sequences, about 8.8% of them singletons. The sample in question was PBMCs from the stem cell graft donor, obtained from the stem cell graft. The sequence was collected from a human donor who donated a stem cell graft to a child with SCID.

The CDR3 bases are TGTGCCAGCAGCACCCACCGACAGTCAAACTATGGCTACACCTTC. This translates into CASSTHRQSNYGYTF. J is TRBJ1-2 and V is TRBV21-1; the table's D call of TRBD1 was not tested on the DNA. TRBV21-1 is tagged as a pseudogene. This CDR3 region has 15 residues.